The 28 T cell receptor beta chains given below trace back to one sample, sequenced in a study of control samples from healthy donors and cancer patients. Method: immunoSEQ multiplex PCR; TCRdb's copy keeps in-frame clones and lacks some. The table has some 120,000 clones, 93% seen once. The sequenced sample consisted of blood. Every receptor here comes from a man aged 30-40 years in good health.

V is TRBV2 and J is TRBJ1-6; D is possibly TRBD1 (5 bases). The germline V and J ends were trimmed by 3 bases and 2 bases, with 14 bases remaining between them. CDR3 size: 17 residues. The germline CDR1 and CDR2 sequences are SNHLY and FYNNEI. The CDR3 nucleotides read TGTGCCAGCAGTGAGGAGGGGAGGCCGGCCTATAATTCACCCCTCCACTTT. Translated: CASSEEGRPAYNSPLHF.

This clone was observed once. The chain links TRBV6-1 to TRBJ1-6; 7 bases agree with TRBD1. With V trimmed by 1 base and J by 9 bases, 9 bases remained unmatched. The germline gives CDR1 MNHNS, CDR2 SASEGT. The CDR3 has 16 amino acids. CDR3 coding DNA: TGTGCCAGCAGTGAAGTTCAAGACAGGGACGGTTCACCCCTCCACTTT. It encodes CASSEVQDRDGSPLHF.

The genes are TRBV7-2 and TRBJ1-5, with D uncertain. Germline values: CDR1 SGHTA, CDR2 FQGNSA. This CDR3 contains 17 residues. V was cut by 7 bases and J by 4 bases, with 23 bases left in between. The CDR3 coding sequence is TGTGCCAGCACCGAGGGTGGTTGGCAGGTTGGAAATCAGCCCCAGCATTTT. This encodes CASTEGGWQVGNQPQHF.

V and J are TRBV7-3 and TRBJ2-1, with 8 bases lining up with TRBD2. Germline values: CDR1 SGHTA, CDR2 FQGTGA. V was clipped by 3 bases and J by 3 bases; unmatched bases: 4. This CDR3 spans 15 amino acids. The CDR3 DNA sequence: TGTGCCAGCAGCTTCAGCGGGGGCGACTACAATGAGCAGTTCTTC. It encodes CASSFSGGDYNEQFF.

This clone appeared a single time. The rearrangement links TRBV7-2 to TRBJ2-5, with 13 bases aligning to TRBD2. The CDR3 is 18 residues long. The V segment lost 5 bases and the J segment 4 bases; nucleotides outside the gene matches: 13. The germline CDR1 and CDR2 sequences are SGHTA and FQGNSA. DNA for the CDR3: TGTGCCAGCAGCCCCCGGACTAGCGGGGGCGCGGGTCGAGAGACCCAGTACTTC. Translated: CASSPRTSGGAGRETQYF.

CDR3 coding DNA: TGTGCCAGCAGCTTGGATGGGCAAGGTGAAGCTTTCTTT. Its translation is CASSLDGQGEAFF. The chain is built from TRBV5-4 and TRBJ1-1; D is undetermined. CDR1 SGHNT and CDR2 YYREEE come from the germline V gene (reference sequence). V lost 0 bases to trimming and J lost 7 bases, with 10 bases between them. This CDR3 region has 13 residues.

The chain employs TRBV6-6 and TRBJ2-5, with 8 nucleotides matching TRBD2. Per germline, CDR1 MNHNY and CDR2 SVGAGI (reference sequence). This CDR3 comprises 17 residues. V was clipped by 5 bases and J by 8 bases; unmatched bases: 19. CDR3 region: CASSQQTPGTRGETQYF. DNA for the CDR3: TGTGCCAGCAGTCAACAGACACCCGGGACTAGAGGCGAAACCCAGTACTTC.

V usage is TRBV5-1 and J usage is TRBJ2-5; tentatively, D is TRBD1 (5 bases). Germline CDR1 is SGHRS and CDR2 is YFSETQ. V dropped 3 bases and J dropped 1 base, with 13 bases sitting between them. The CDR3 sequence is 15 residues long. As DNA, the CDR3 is TGCGCCAGCAGCTCGAACATAGGGGCCCAAGAGACCCAGTACTTC. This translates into CASSSNIGAQETQYF.

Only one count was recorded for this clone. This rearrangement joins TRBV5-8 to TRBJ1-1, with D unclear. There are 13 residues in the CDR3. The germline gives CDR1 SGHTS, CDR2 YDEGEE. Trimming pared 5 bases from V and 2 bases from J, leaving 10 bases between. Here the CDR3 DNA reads TGTGCCAGCAGTATTGTGGGAAACACTGAAGCTTTCTTT. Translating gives CASSIVGNTEAFF.

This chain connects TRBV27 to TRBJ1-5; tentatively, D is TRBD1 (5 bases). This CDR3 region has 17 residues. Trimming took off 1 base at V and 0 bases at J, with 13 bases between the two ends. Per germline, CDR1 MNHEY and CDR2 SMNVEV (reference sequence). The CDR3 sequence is CASSLWAGSGSNQPQHF. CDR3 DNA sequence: TGTGCCAGCAGTTTATGGGCAGGGAGCGGTAGCAATCAGCCCCAGCATTTT.

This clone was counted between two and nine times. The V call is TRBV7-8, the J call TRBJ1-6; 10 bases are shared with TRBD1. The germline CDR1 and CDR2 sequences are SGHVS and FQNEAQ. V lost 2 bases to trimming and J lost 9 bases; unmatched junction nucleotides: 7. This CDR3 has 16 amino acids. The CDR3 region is CASSLTGTGVSSPLHF. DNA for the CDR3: TGTGCCAGCAGCTTAACTGGGACAGGGGTGAGTTCACCCCTCCACTTT.

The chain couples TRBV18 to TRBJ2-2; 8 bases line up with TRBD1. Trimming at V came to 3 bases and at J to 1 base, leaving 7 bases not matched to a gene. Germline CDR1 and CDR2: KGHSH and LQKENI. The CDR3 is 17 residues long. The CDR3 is CASSPPGGTGNTGELFF. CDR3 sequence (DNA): TGTGCCAGCTCACCCCCTGGAGGGACAGGGAACACCGGGGAGCTGTTTTTT. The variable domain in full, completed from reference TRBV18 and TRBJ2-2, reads NAGVMQNPRHLVRRRGQEARLRCSPMKGHSHVYWYRQLPEEGLKFMVYLQKENIIDESGMPKERFSAEFPKEGPSILRIQQVVRGDSAAYFCASSPPGGTGNTGELFFGEGSRLTVL.

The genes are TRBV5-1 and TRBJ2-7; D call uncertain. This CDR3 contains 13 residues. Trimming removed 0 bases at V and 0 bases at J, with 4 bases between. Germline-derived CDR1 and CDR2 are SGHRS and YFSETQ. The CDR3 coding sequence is TGCGCCAGCAGCTTGGGACACTCCTACGAGCAGTACGTC. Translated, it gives CASSLGHSYEQYV.

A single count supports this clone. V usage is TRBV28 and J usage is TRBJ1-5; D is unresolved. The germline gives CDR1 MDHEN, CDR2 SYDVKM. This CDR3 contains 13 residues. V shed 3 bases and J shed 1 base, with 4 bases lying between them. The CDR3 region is CASSFQSNQPQHF. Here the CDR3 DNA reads TGTGCCAGCAGTTTCCAAAGCAATCAGCCCCAGCATTTT.

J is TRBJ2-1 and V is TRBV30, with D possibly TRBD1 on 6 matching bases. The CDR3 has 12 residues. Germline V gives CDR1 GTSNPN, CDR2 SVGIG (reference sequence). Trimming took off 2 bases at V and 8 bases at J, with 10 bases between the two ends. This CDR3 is CAWSSQGYEQFF. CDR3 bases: TGTGCCTGGAGTTCACAGGGCTATGAGCAGTTCTTC.

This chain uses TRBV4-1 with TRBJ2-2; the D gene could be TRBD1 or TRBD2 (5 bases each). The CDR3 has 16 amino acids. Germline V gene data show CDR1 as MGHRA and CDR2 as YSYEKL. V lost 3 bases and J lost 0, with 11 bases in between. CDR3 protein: CASSQTGAANTGELFF. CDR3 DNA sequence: TGCGCCAGCAGCCAGACCGGGGCGGCGAACACCGGGGAGCTGTTTTTT.

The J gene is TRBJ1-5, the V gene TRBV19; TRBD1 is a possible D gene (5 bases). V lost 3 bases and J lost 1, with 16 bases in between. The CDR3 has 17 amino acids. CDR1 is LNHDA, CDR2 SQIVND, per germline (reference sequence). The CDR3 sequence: CASSMLPGGSSNQPQHF. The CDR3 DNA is TGTGCCAGTAGTATGCTTCCGGGGGGGAGCAGCAATCAGCCCCAGCATTTT.

The chain's CDR3 is CATSGPRQARGPQHF. DNA for the CDR3: TGTGCCACCAGTGGTCCCCGACAGGCCCGGGGGCCCCAGCATTTT. This sequence joins TRBV24-1 and TRBJ1-5; weak D call: TRBD1 (6 bases). Germline V lookup: CDR1 KGHDR, CDR2 SFDVKD. V was shortened by 5 bases and J by 9 bases, with 19 bases between the two germline ends. This CDR3 has 15 residues.

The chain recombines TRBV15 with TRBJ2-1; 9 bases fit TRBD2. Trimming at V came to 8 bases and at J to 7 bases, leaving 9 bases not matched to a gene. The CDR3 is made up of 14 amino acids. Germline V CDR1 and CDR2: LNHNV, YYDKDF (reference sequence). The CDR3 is CATQIGGGANEQFF. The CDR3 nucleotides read TGTGCCACCCAGATTGGCGGGGGGGCGAATGAGCAGTTCTTC. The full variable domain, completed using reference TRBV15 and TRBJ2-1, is DAMVIQNPRYQVTQFGKPVTLSCSQTLNHNVMYWYQQKSSQAPKLLFHYYDKDFNNEADTPDNFQSRRPNTSFCFLDIRSPGLGDTAMYLCATQIGGGANEQFFGPGTRLTVL.

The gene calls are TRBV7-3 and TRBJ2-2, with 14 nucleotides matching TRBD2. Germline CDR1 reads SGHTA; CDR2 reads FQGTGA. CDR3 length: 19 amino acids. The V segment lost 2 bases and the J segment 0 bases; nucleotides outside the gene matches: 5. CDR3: CASSLAGLAGVSNTGELFF. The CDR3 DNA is TGTGCCAGCAGCTTAGCGGGACTAGCGGGGGTTTCGAACACCGGGGAGCTGTTTTTT.

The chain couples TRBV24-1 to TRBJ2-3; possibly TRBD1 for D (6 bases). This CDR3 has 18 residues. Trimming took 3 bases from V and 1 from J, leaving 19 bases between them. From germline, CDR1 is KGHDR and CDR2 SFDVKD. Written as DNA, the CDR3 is TGTGCCACCAGTGATCCTAAGACAGGCAAAGGGGGCACAGATACGCAGTATTTT. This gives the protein CATSDPKTGKGGTDTQYF.

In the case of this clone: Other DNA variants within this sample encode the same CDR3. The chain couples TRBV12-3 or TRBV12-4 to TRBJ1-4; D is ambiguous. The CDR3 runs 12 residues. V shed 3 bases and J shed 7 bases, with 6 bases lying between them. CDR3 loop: CASSFRGEKLFF. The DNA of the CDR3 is TGTGCCAGCAGTTTTCGGGGTGAAAAACTGTTTTTT.

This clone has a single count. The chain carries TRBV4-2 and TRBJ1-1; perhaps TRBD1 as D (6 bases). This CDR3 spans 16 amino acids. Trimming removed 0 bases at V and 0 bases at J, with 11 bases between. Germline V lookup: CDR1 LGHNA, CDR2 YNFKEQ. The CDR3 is CASSQEGGGLNTEAFF. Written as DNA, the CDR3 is TGTGCCAGCAGCCAAGAAGGAGGGGGACTGAACACTGAAGCTTTCTTT.

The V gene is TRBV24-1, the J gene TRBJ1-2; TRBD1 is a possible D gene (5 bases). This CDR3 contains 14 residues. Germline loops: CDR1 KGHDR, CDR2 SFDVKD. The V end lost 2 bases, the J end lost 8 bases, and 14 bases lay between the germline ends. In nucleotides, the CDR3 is TGTGCCACCAGTGATTCCGGCAGGGATGGCGGCTACACCTTC. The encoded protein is CATSDSGRDGGYTF.

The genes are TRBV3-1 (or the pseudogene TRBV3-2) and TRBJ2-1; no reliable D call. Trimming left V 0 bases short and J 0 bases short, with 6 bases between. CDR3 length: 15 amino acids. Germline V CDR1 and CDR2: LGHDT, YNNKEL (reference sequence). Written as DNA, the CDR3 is TGTGCCAGCAGCCAAGAGTCGAGCTCCTACAATGAGCAGTTCTTC. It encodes CASSQESSSYNEQFF.

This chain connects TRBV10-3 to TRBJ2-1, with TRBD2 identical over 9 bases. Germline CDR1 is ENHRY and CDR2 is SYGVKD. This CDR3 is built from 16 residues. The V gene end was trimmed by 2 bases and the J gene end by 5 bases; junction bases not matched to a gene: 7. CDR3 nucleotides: TGTGCCATCAGTGAGCTTGGCGGGGGGGTCGACAATGAGCAGTTCTTC. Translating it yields CAISELGGGVDNEQFF.

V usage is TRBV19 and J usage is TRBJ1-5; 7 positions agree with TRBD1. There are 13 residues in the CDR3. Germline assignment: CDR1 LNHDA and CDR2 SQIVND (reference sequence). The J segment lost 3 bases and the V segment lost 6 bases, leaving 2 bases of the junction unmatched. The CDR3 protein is CASRKGANQPQHF. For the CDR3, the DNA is TGTGCCAGTAGAAAGGGGGCCAATCAGCCCCAGCATTTT.

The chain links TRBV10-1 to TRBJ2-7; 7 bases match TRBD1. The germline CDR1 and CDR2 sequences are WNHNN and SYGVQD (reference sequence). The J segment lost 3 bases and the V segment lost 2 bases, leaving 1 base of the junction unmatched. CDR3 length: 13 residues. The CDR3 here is CASSEDRDYEQYF. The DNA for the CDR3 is TGCGCCAGCAGTGAGGACAGGGACTACGAGCAGTACTTC.